These 24 T cell receptor beta chains originate from one sample sequenced in a study of T cells in Graves' hyperthyroidism and ophthalmopathy. Researchers took RNA transcripts and amplified the TCR beta CDR3 regions from them. The TCR CDR3 first-round RT-PCR relied on the HTBI primer set. In TCRdb, the multiplex PCR reads were re-called with MiXCR into one record per CDR3 protein. The repertoire has hundreds of thousands of distinct CDR3 sequences, about a sixth of them found once; the top ten carry roughly 3%. Sample: blood. These receptors were obtained from a woman aged 40 to 50 with Graves' ophthalmopathy.

This clonotype has a handful of counts. This chain links TRBV7-9 with TRBJ2-3, with 10 bases identical to TRBD1. The V segment lost 5 bases and the J segment 4 bases; nucleotides outside the gene matches: 9. Germline V gene sequence: CDR1 SEHNR, CDR2 FQNEAQ (reference sequence). The CDR3 spans 16 residues. The chain's CDR3 is CASSPLGQGGPDTQYF. As DNA, the CDR3 is TGTGCCAGCAGCCCCCTAGGACAGGGGGGCCCAGATACGCAGTATTTT.

To note about this clonotype: This likely reflects a read error, since a far larger clone is one base away. The conserved phenylalanine or tryptophan is not found at the CDR3 terminus, so this likely reflects a read error. The chain links TRBV2 to TRBJ1-5; no clear D. The V end lost 4 bases, the J end lost 0 bases, and 4 bases lay between the germline ends. The CDR3 spans 13 residues. Germline V gene data show CDR1 as SNHLY and CDR2 as FYNNEI. The CDR3 coding sequence is TGTGCCAGCAGTGTAGGTAGCAATCAGCCCCAGCATTAT. Residues: CASSVGSNQPQHY.

The CDR3 loop is CSDHRGRLYEQYF. The CDR3 region has the DNA TGCAGCGACCACAGGGGGCGACTCTACGAGCAGTACTTC. This chain connects TRBV29-1 to TRBJ2-7; 9 bases line up with TRBD1. Germline V gene sequence: CDR1 SQVTM, CDR2 ANQGSEA. The CDR3 consists of 13 residues. Germline trimming cut 7 bases from V and 3 bases from J; bases unmatched to any gene: 7.

This clonotype has more than one count but fewer than ten. The rearrangement joins TRBV3-1 to TRBJ2-2; 8 bases map to TRBD2. Trimming cost V 0 bases and J 8 bases; bases outside gene matches: 11. The germline V gene has CDR1 LGHDT and CDR2 YNNKEL (reference sequence). This CDR3 contains 17 residues. This CDR3 is CASSQDSAAGVVGELFF. The CDR3 nucleotides read TGTGCCAGCAGCCAAGACTCGGCAGCGGGAGTAGTAGGGGAGCTGTTTTTT.

J is TRBJ1-1 and V is TRBV5-8; D gene uncertain. Germline CDR1 SGHTS, CDR2 YDEGEE. There are 14 residues in the CDR3. V was trimmed by 2 bases and J by 6 bases, leaving 14 bases between them. The CDR3 nucleotides read TGTGCCAGCAGCTTTAGGGCGGCCTTATCTGAAGCTTTCTTT. Translation gives CASSFRAALSEAFF.

This clonotype was seen many times. The rearrangement uses TRBV2 and TRBJ2-2; TRBD1 matches 7 bases. V was pared by 7 bases and J by 7 bases, with 12 bases of the junction left unmatched. In germline, CDR1 is SNHLY, CDR2 FYNNEI. The CDR3 is 15 residues long. The CDR3 protein is CASNRQGLTNGELFF. The CDR3, as DNA: TGTGCCAGCAATCGACAGGGCCTCACGAACGGGGAGCTGTTTTTT.

This chain joins TRBV29-1 and TRBJ2-2; no clear D gene. The V gene's germline CDR1 is SQVTM and CDR2 ANQGSEA. This CDR3 is built from 12 residues. V was cut by 5 bases and J by 1 base, with 5 bases left in between. The CDR3 DNA reads TGCAGCGTTCTCCAGAACACCGGGGAGCTGTTTTTT. Amino acid sequence: CSVLQNTGELFF.

The chain combines TRBV5-1 with TRBJ2-7; D gene ambiguous. Germline CDR1 is SGHRS and CDR2 is YFSETQ. The CDR3 runs 13 residues. Trimming stripped 2 bases from V and 4 bases from J, with 10 bases between. The CDR3 DNA reads as TGCGCCAGCAGCTTCGTCGTAGGATACGAGCAGTACTTC. The encoded protein is CASSFVVGYEQYF. Full variable domain (remainder filled in from reference TRBV5-1 and TRBJ2-7): KAGVTQTPRYLIKTRGQQVTLSCSPISGHRSVSWYQQTPGQGLQFLFEYFSETQRNKGNFPGRFSGRQFSNSRSEMNVSTLELGDSALYLCASSFVVGYEQYFGPGTRLTVT.

This clonotype came up many times. The chain combines TRBV4-1 with TRBJ1-1; maybe TRBD1 (6 bases). Germline values: CDR1 MGHRA, CDR2 YSYEKL. This CDR3 region has 15 residues. Trimming left V 1 base short and J 0 bases short, with 9 bases between. CDR3: CASSQGTGLNTEAFF. The CDR3, as DNA: TGCGCCAGCAGCCAAGGCACAGGGCTGAACACTGAAGCTTTCTTT.

This clonotype was counted a few times. The chain links TRBV29-1 to TRBJ2-3, with D hard to call. CDR1 SQVTM and CDR2 ANQGSEA come from the germline V gene. Trimming removed 7 bases at V and 9 bases at J, with 14 bases between. The CDR3 consists of 11 residues. CDR3 region: CSATLFGTQYF. In nucleotides, the CDR3 is TGCAGCGCTACCCTCTTTGGCACGCAGTATTTT.

The J gene is TRBJ2-5, the V gene TRBV20-1; D remains unclear. Looked up from germline, CDR1 is DFQATT and CDR2 is SNEGSKA (reference sequence). This CDR3 region has 11 residues. The ends were cut back, 4 bases at V and 5 bases at J, with 8 bases in the middle. The CDR3 reads CSANSFETQYF. The CDR3 DNA sequence: TGCAGTGCTAATAGCTTCGAGACCCAGTACTTC.

This sequence joins TRBV9 and TRBJ1-5; D call uncertain. CDR3 size: 15 residues. The germline CDR1 and CDR2 sequences are SGDLS and YYNGEE. Trimming cost V 3 bases and J 0 bases, with 10 bases left between them. CDR3 DNA sequence: TGTGCCAGCAGCGAGGGAGAGTATAGCAATCAGCCCCAGCATTTT. It codes for CASSEGEYSNQPQHF.

Ten or more counts support this clonotype. V usage is TRBV5-1 and J usage is TRBJ1-2, with TRBD1 identical over 8 bases. V shed 4 bases and J 2 bases; nucleotides not matched to a gene: 4. The V gene's germline CDR1 is SGHRS and CDR2 YFSETQ. This CDR3 contains 14 residues. The CDR3 reads CASSPGQANYGYTF. The DNA for the CDR3 is TGCGCCAGCAGCCCGGGACAGGCGAACTATGGCTACACCTTC.

This clonotype was counted at least ten times. This chain's CDR3 is CASARALEPQHF. The CDR3 DNA sequence: TGTGCCAGCGCCAGGGCTCTGGAGCCCCAGCATTTT. The chain has TRBV2 and TRBJ1-5; D is possibly TRBD1 (5 bases). Germline lookup yields CDR1 SNHLY and CDR2 FYNNEI. The V end lost 8 bases, the J end lost 8 bases, and 13 bases lay between the germline ends. This CDR3 comprises 12 residues.

This clonotype came up many times. The chain links TRBV3-1 to TRBJ2-5; D not resolved. CDR3 length equals 13 residues. CDR1 and CDR2 from the germline V gene are LGHDT and YNNKEL (reference sequence). V dropped 1 base and J dropped 1 base, with 4 bases sitting between them. CDR3 nucleotides: TGTGCCAGCAGCCAAGTCAGCCAAGAGACCCAGTACTTC. Translated, it gives CASSQVSQETQYF.

CDR3 sequence reads: CSARDHQGTEAFF. The CDR3 DNA sequence: TGCAGTGCTAGAGATCACCAGGGCACTGAAGCTTTCTTT. The chain couples TRBV20-1 to TRBJ1-1, with D possibly being TRBD1 (5 bases). Germline CDR1 and CDR2: DFQATT and SNEGSKA (reference sequence). V lost 0 bases to trimming and J lost 4 bases, with 9 bases between them. The CDR3 has 13 residues.

This clonotype came up many times. The chain joins TRBV27 to TRBJ2-2; the D is unclear. Trimming removed 6 bases from V and 5 bases from J, with 10 bases in between. The CDR3 loop spans 13 amino acids. Germline V gene sequence: CDR1 MNHEY, CDR2 SMNVEV (reference sequence). CDR3 loop: CASSLRWTGELFF. Here the CDR3 DNA reads TGTGCCAGCAGCCTCCGGTGGACCGGGGAGCTGTTTTTT.

The chain recombines TRBV20-1 with TRBJ1-2; D not resolved. V lost 1 base and J lost 4, with 16 bases in between. Germline CDR1 DFQATT, CDR2 SNEGSKA (reference sequence). The CDR3 loop spans 15 amino acids. CDR3 in DNA: TGCAGTGCTAGAGTAATGGTGGAGGGAGGCTATGGCTACACCTTC. Residues: CSARVMVEGGYGYTF.

The chain employs TRBV19 and TRBJ1-2, with D unclear. V lost 6 bases and J lost 3, with 11 bases in between. Looked up from germline, CDR1 is LNHDA and CDR2 is SQIVND (reference sequence). There are 13 residues in the CDR3. This CDR3 is CASSTSRDYGYTF. As DNA, the CDR3 is TGTGCCAGTAGCACCAGTAGGGACTATGGCTACACCTTC.

The table lists this clonotype with a few counts. The rearrangement joins TRBV28 to TRBJ2-1; 7 positions agree with TRBD2. CDR1 is MDHEN, CDR2 SYDVKM, per germline. J lost 8 bases, V lost 7 bases, and 11 bases had no gene match. The CDR3 length is 14 residues. CDR3 region: CASKRGGPRDEQFF. Written as DNA, the CDR3 is TGTGCCAGCAAGCGGGGAGGGCCCCGGGATGAGCAGTTCTTC.

This clonotype was recorded many times. This sequence joins TRBV3-1 and TRBJ1-1; TRBD1 is a possible D gene (5 bases). With 3 bases removed from V and 7 bases from J, the gap between germline ends came to 6 bases. Germline CDR1 LGHDT, CDR2 YNNKEL (reference sequence). This CDR3 is 11 amino acids long. The CDR3 is CASSHGGEAFF. DNA of the CDR3: TGTGCCAGCAGCCACGGGGGTGAAGCTTTCTTT.

This clonotype was observed many times. The chain uses TRBV11-3 and TRBJ2-7; D is unresolved. V lost 6 bases and J 5 bases, leaving 8 bases between the germline ends. The CDR3 length is 11 residues. Germline V lookup: CDR1 SGHNT, CDR2 YENEEA. DNA of the CDR3: TGTGCCAGCAGAACTTCCCACGAGCAGTACTTC. Its protein product is CASRTSHEQYF. Together with reference TRBV11-3 and TRBJ2-7, the CDR3 gives the full variable domain: EAGVVQSPRYKIIEKKQPVAFWCNPISGHNTLYWYLQNLGQGPELLIRYENEEAVDDSQLPKDRFSAERLKGVDSTLKIQPAELGDSAVYLCASRTSHEQYFGPGTRLTVT.

This clonotype was detected once. At one end the junction does not follow the germline gene, possibly because of a read error. This rearrangement joins TRBV16 to TRBJ2-1; D not resolved. Germline CDR1 is KGHSY and CDR2 is FQNENV. CDR3 length: 18 amino acids. The CDR3 sequence: CASIQSMEEGTNYNEQFF. CDR3 nucleotides: TGTGCCAGCATCCAATCAATGGAAGAAGGCACTAACTACAATGAGCAGTTCTTC. The complete variable domain, with remaining parts taken from reference TRBV16 and TRBJ2-1, reads GEEVAQTPKHLVRGEGQKAKLYCAPIKGHSYVFWYQQVLKNEFKFLISFQNENVFDETGMPKERFSAKCLPNSPCSLEIQATKLEDSAVYFCASIQSMEEGTNYNEQFFGPGTRLTVL.

The sample holds many counts of this clonotype. V is TRBV20-1 and J is TRBJ2-7; 8 nucleotides line up with TRBD2. Germline V CDR1 and CDR2: DFQATT, SNEGSKA (reference sequence). This CDR3 spans 14 amino acids. J lost 4 bases, V lost 0 bases, and 5 bases had no gene match. CDR3 residues: CSAREGAGAYEQYF. The CDR3 bases are TGCAGTGCTAGAGAAGGAGCGGGAGCGTACGAGCAGTACTTC.